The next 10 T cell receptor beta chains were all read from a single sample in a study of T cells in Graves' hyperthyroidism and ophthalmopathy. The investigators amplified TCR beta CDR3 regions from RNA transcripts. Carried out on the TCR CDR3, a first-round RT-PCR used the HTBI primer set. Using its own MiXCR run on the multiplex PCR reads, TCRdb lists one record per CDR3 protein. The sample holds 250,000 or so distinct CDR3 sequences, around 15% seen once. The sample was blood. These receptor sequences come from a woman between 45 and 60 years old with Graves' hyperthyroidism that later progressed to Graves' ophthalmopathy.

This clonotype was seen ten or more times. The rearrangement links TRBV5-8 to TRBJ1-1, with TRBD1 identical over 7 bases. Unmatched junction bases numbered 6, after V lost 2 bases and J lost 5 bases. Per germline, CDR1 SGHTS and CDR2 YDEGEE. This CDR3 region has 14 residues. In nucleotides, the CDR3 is TGTGCCAGCAGCTTAGTAGACAGGGAGACTGAAGCTTTCTTT. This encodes CASSLVDRETEAFF. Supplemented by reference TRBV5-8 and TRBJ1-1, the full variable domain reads EAGVTQSPTHLIKTRGQQATLRCSPISGHTSVYWYQQALGLGLQFLLWYDEGEERNRGNFPPRFSGRQFPNYSSELNVNALELEDSALYLCASSLVDRETEAFFGQGTRLTVV.

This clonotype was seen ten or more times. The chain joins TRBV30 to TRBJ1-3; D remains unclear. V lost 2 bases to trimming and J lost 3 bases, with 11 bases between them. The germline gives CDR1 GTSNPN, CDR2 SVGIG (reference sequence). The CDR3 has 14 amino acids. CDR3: CAWSPGPYGNTIYF. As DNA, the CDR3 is TGTGCCTGGAGTCCCGGACCGTATGGAAACACCATATATTTT.

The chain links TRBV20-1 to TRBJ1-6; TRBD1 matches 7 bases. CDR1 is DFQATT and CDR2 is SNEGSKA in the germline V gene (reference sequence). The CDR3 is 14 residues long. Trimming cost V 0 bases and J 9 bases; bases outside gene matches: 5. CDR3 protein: CSARDQGGLSPLHF. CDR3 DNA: TGCAGTGCTAGAGATCAGGGGGGGCTTTCACCCCTCCACTTT.

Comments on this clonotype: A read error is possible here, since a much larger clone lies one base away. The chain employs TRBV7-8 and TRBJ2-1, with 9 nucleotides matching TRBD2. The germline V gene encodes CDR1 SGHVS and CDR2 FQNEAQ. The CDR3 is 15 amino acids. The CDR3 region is CVSRAGTSQNNEQFF. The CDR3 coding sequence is TGTGTCAGCAGGGCCGGGACTAGCCAAAACAATGAGCAGTTCTTC.

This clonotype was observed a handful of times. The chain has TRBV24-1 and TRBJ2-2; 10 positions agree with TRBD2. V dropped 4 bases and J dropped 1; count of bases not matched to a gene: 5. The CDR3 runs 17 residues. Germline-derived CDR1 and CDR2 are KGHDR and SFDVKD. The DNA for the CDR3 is TGTGCCACCAGTGACTCCGGGACTAGCGTGAACACCGGGGAGCTGTTTTTT. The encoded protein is CATSDSGTSVNTGELFF.

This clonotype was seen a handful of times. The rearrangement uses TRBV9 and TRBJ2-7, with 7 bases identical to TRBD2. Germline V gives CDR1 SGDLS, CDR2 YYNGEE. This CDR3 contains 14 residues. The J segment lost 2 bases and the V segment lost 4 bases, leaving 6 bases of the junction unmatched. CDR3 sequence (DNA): TGTGCCAGCAGCCCAAGCGGGGTAACCTACGAGCAGTACTTC. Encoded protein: CASSPSGVTYEQYF. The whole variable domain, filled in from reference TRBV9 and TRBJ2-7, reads DSGVTQTPKHLITATGQRVTLRCSPRSGDLSVYWYQQSLDQGLQFLIQYYNGEERAKGNILERFSAQQFPDLHSELNLSSLELGDSALYFCASSPSGVTYEQYFGPGTRLTVT.

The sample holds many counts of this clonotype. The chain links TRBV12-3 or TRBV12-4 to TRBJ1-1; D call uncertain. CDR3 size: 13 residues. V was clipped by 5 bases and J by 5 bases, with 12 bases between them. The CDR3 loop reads CASSPRRMTEAFF. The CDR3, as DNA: TGTGCCAGCAGTCCCCGGAGGATGACTGAAGCTTTCTTT.

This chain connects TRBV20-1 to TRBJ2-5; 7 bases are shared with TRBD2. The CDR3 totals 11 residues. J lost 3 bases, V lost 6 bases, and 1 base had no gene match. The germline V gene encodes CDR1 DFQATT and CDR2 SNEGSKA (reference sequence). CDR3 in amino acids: CSARGKETQYF. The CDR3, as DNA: TGCAGTGCGCGGGGGAAAGAGACCCAGTACTTC.

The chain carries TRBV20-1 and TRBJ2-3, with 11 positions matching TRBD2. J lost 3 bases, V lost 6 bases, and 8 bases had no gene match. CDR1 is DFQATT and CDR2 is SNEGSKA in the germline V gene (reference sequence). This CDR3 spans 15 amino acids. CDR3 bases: TGCAGTGCCCCCCCCGCTAGCGGGAGGACAGATACGCAGTATTTT. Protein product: CSAPPASGRTDTQYF.

CDR3 DNA sequence: TGCAGTGCTTTGACAGGGGGCCTGAGCTCCTATAATTCACCCCTCCACTTT. This codes for CSALTGGLSSYNSPLHF. The V gene is TRBV20-1, the J gene TRBJ1-6, with TRBD1 matching 10 bases. V lost 5 bases and J lost 0; bases outside the gene matches: 7. Germline assignment: CDR1 DFQATT and CDR2 SNEGSKA (reference sequence). CDR3 length: 17 amino acids.